This entry lists 19 T cell receptor beta chains sequenced from one sample in a study of blood T cell repertoires in COVID-19 (dated by TCRdb to 2020 to 2022). Libraries were prepared through the immunoSEQ multiplex PCR assay. Held by TCRdb, this immuneACCESS table contains in-frame sequences only and omits some clones. Under half of the omission traces to an unresolved V gene where checked; the cause of the rest is unknown. A total of 200,000 to 250,000 clones appear in this sample, roughly 80% of them only once. Approximately 5.2% of the sample is held by the ten biggest clonotypes. The source material was peripheral blood. The receptor set was obtained from a woman in her seventies with COVID-19, enrolled during active disease.

V is TRBV19 and J is TRBJ2-5; 12 nucleotides line up with TRBD1. CDR3 length: 15 amino acids. Germline CDR1 reads LNHDA; CDR2 reads SQIVND (reference sequence). With 5 bases clipped from V and 6 bases from J, the junction kept 7 bases outside the gene matches. This CDR3 is CASSPGTGGPKTQYF. CDR3 in DNA: TGTGCCAGTAGTCCAGGGACAGGGGGCCCCAAGACCCAGTACTTC.

The gene calls are TRBV12-3 or TRBV12-4 and TRBJ1-2; 7 bases align to TRBD1. The V and J ends lost 1 base and 7 bases, in that order; junction bases with no gene match: 3. The CDR3 runs to 13 residues. In DNA form, the CDR3 reads TGTGCCAGCAGTTTAGAGACAGGGTCTGGCTACACCTTC. Its protein product is CASSLETGSGYTF.

This clone was detected a few times. This rearrangement joins TRBV2 to TRBJ2-3, with TRBD1 as a possible D gene (5 bases). Germline V gives CDR1 SNHLY, CDR2 FYNNEI. Trimming shortened V by 5 bases and J by 6 bases, and 15 bases separated the two germline ends. The CDR3 is 14 amino acids. The CDR3 protein is CASSLVNGADTQYF. Here the CDR3 DNA reads TGTGCCAGCAGTCTCGTAAATGGGGCCGATACGCAGTATTTT.

The J gene is TRBJ1-2, the V gene TRBV28; D may be TRBD1 (6 bases). V lost 11 bases to trimming and J lost 4 bases, with 17 bases between them. Germline assignment: CDR1 MDHEN and CDR2 SYDVKM. This CDR3 is 13 amino acids long. Here the CDR3 reads CAHRPTGSYGYTF. For the CDR3, the DNA is TGTGCCCATAGACCCACAGGGTCCTATGGCTACACCTTC.

The chain couples TRBV28 to TRBJ1-3; TRBD1 is a possible D gene (5 bases). In germline, CDR1 is MDHEN, CDR2 SYDVKM. The CDR3 has 16 amino acids. Trimming removed 2 bases from V and 2 bases from J, with 13 bases in between. The CDR3 coding sequence is TGTGCCAGCAGTTTACAGGGCAGGCTTGCTGGAAACACCATATATTTT. It yields the protein CASSLQGRLAGNTIYF.

This clone was recorded once. This chain uses TRBV28 with TRBJ2-1, with D possibly being TRBD2 (6 bases). V was shortened by 7 bases and J by 6 bases, with 16 bases between the two germline ends. Germline-derived CDR1 and CDR2 are MDHEN and SYDVKM. The CDR3 consists of 14 residues. CDR3 in amino acids: CASKLSGPPNEQFF. Here the CDR3 DNA reads TGTGCCAGCAAACTTAGCGGTCCCCCCAATGAGCAGTTCTTC.

The rearrangement joins TRBV5-1 to TRBJ1-1; perhaps TRBD1 as D (5 bases). Trimming took off 0 bases at V and 5 bases at J, with 11 bases between the two ends. Per the germline V gene, CDR1 is SGHRS and CDR2 is YFSETQ. The CDR3 loop spans 14 amino acids. CDR3 bases: TGCGCCAGCAGCTTGGAGGGGCAGAGTACTGAAGCTTTCTTT. Protein sequence: CASSLEGQSTEAFF.

The chain uses TRBV9 and TRBJ1-3, with a possible D match to TRBD1 (6 bases). Germline loops: CDR1 SGDLS, CDR2 YYNGEE. The CDR3 is made up of 16 amino acids. Trimming removed 0 bases from V and 0 bases from J, with 10 bases in between. Here the CDR3 DNA reads TGTGCCAGCAGCGTAGCGACAGGCGCCTCTGGAAACACCATATATTTT. Translation: CASSVATGASGNTIYF.

The gene calls are TRBV27 and TRBJ2-1, with 10 bases fitting TRBD2. J lost 8 bases, V lost 10 bases, and 8 bases had no gene match. The CDR3 contains 13 residues. Germline assignment: CDR1 MNHEY and CDR2 SMNVEV (reference sequence). CDR3 amino acids: CATPGLAIDEQFF. The CDR3 DNA sequence: TGTGCCACCCCGGGACTAGCGATCGATGAGCAGTTCTTC.

This clone showed up just a few times. The CDR3 reads CASRATGANYGYTF. The CDR3 coding sequence is TGTGCCAGCAGGGCGACAGGGGCTAACTATGGCTACACCTTC. The gene calls are TRBV2 and TRBJ1-2; 8 bases fit TRBD1. This CDR3 spans 14 amino acids. Germline V gene sequence: CDR1 SNHLY, CDR2 FYNNEI. V was pared by 6 bases and J by 0 bases, with 3 bases of the junction left unmatched.

CDR3 bases: TGTGCCAGCAGTTACACTGCGGGGAATGGAAACACCATATATTTT. Translated: CASSYTAGNGNTIYF. The gene calls are TRBV6-5 and TRBJ1-3; D call uncertain. This CDR3 has 15 residues. CDR1 and CDR2 (germline): MNHEY, SVGAGI. Trimming cost V 2 bases and J 3 bases, with 11 bases left between them.

The V call is TRBV4-2, the J call TRBJ1-4; TRBD1 is a possible D gene (6 bases). Deletions cut 4 bases from V and 0 bases from J, with 12 bases between. The CDR3 has 16 amino acids. Germline CDR1 and CDR2: LGHNA and YNFKEQ. The CDR3: CASSPRTAATNEKLFF. Here the CDR3 DNA reads TGTGCCAGCAGCCCCCGGACAGCCGCAACTAATGAAAAACTGTTTTTT.

This chain connects TRBV28 to TRBJ1-6, with D hard to call. The V end was cut by 6 bases, the J end by 6 bases, with 9 bases between. CDR1 and CDR2 (germline): MDHEN, SYDVKM. The CDR3 extends over 13 amino acids. The DNA for the CDR3 is TGTGCCAGCAGGGGTCCGGGTAATTCACCCCTCCACTTT. It is translated as CASRGPGNSPLHF. The whole variable domain, remainder taken from reference TRBV28 and TRBJ1-6, is DVKVTQSSRYLVKRTGEKVFLECVQDMDHENMFWYRQDPGLGLRLIYFSYDVKMKEKGDIPEGYSVSREKKERFSLILESASTNQTSMYLCASRGPGNSPLHFGNGTRLTVT.

The chain has TRBV10-2 and TRBJ2-2, with a weak D call TRBD1 (6 bases). Between the trimmed V and J ends, which lost 5 bases and 4 bases, there was a span of 11 bases. The germline CDR1 and CDR2 sequences are WSHSY and SAAADI. The CDR3 totals 14 residues. This CDR3 is CASSKQGRTGELFF. The CDR3 bases are TGCGCCAGCAGTAAACAGGGTCGCACCGGGGAGCTGTTTTTT.

The J gene is TRBJ2-7, the V gene TRBV18, with D possibly TRBD1 on 5 matching bases. Per germline, CDR1 KGHSH and CDR2 LQKENI. There are 13 residues in the CDR3. V dropped 6 bases and J dropped 3 bases, with 12 bases sitting between them. The DNA for the CDR3 is TGTGCCAGCTCGCCGCCTGACAGCTACGAGCAGTACTTC. This translates into CASSPPDSYEQYF.

The gene calls are TRBV6-5 and TRBJ1-6; no definite D call. The V gene's germline CDR1 is MNHEY and CDR2 SVGAGI. V lost 8 bases to trimming and J lost 10 bases, with 18 bases between them. This CDR3 is built from 14 residues. CDR3 sequence: CASGEAARRSPLHF. For the CDR3, the DNA is TGTGCCAGCGGGGAGGCGGCACGGAGGTCACCCCTCCACTTT.

J is TRBJ1-2 and V is TRBV3-1 (or the pseudogene TRBV3-2), with D possibly matching TRBD1 (6 bases). CDR3 length equals 15 residues. Per germline, CDR1 LGHDT and CDR2 YNNKEL (reference sequence). V gave up 1 base and J gave up 7 bases, with 16 bases separating them. CDR3 loop: CASSQVGGALFGYTF. The CDR3 coding sequence is TGTGCCAGCAGCCAAGTCGGGGGGGCGCTTTTTGGCTACACCTTC.

This chain links TRBV28 with TRBJ2-5, with D possibly matching TRBD1 (6 bases). Matching the DNA end better, TRBJ2-7 makes the J call doubtful. Germline V CDR1 and CDR2: MDHEN, SYDVKM. This CDR3 has 16 residues. CDR3 DNA: TGTGCCAGCACCGACTTTATCGGGGACAATTACTACGAGCAGTACTTC. Its protein product is CASTDFIGDNYYEQYF.

The chain joins TRBV28 to TRBJ2-3; D call uncertain. The CDR3 consists of 15 residues. Per germline, CDR1 MDHEN and CDR2 SYDVKM. The germline V and J ends were trimmed by 5 bases and 4 bases, with 16 bases remaining between them. The CDR3 sequence: CASSSPGEASDTQYF. CDR3 in DNA: TGTGCCAGCAGTAGCCCCGGTGAGGCATCAGATACGCAGTATTTT.